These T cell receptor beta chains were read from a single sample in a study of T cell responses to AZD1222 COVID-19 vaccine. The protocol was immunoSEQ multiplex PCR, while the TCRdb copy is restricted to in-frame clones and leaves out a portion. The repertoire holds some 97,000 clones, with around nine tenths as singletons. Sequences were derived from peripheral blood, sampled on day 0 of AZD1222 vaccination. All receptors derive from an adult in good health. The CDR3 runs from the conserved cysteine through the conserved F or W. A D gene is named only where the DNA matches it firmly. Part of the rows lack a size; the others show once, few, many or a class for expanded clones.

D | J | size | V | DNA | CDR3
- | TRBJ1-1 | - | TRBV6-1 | TGTGCCAGCAGTCAAGCTGGGGGCGTGGACACTGAAGCTTTCTTT | CASSQAGGVDTEAFF
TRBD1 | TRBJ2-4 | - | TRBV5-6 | TGTGCCAGCAGCGTAAAAACAGGGGGCGCCCCACTTGCCAAAAACATTCAGTACTTC | CASSVKTGGAPLAKNIQYF
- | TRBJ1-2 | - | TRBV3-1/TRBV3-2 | TGTGCCAGCAGCCAGGAGACAGTCGGCGGCTATGGCTACACCTTC | CASSQETVGGYGYTF
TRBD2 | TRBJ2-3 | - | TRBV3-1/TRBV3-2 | TGTGCCAGCAGCCCAAGGGAAGCGGGGGGGCCGCAGTATTTT | CASSPREAGGPQYF
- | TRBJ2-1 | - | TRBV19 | TGTGCCAGTAGTCCAATCTCCTCCAGGTACAATGAGCAGTTCTTC | CASSPISSRYNEQFF
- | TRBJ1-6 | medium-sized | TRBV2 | TGTGCCAGCAAGGAGGGTTCCTATAATTCACCCCTCCACTTT | CASKEGSYNSPLHF
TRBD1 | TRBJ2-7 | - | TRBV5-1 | TGCGCCAGCAGCCCGGGACAGTTAACCGACTACGAGCAGTACTTC | CASSPGQLTDYEQYF
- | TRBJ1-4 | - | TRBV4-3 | TGCGCCAGCAGCCCGACACAAAATAATGAAAAACTGTTTTTT | CASSPTQNNEKLFF
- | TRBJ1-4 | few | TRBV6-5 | TGTGCCAGCACTCCCGGGAGGGCGGGTGAAAAACTGTTTTTT | CASTPGRAGEKLFF
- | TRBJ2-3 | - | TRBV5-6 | TGTGCCAGCACCGGGGCATCTCATACGCAGTATTTT | CASTGASHTQYF
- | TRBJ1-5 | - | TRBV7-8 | TGTGCCAGCAGCTTGTTTCACCCCCAGCCCCAGCATTTT | CASSLFHPQPQHF
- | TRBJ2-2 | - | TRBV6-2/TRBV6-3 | TGTGCCAGCAGTATCGGACAAGACACCGGGGAGCTGTTTTTT | CASSIGQDTGELFF
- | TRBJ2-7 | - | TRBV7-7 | TGTGCCAGCAGCTTATCGGCTACGACCTCCTACGAGCAGTACTTC | CASSLSATTSYEQYF
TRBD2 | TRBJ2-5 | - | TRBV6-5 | TGTGCCAGCAGACGGGGGGGGCCGGGTGAGACCCAGTACTTC | CASRRGGPGETQYF
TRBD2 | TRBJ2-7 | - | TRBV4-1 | TGCGCCAGCAGCCTTCTCCGGACTAGCGGGGGTTCTAGCTCCTACGAGCAGTACTTC | CASSLLRTSGGSSSYEQYF
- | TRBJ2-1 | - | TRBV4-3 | TGCGCCAGCAGCTTACTGCACGGTGCCTACAATGAGCAGTTCTTC | CASSLLHGAYNEQFF